This TCR beta chain was sequenced in a study of CD8+CD57+ T cells in acquired aplastic anemia. This clonotype was recorded a few times. CDR1 and CDR2 (germline): LNHNV, YYDKDF (reference sequence). V was shortened by 5 bases and J by 5 bases, with 15 bases between the two germline ends. The CDR3 has 14 amino acids. Individuals selected for sequencing had exhibited CD8+CD57+ cell expansion on flow cytometry. Severe acquired aplastic anemia was diagnosed in all patients. Genomic DNA was employed as the template in profiling TCR beta VDJ and CDR3. TCRdb passed the reads through MiXCR, listing each CDR3 protein once. The sample includes roughly 170,000 distinct CDR3 sequences, 45% to 60% of them seen just once.

The V call is TRBV15, the J call TRBJ1-1, with D uncertain. The receptor comes from a human donor with aplastic anemia. Sequencing was done on a sample of sorted CD4+, CD8+, or CD8+CD57+ T cells (not recorded which) from PBMCs. Written as DNA, the CDR3 is TGTGCCACCAGCGGCACGGGAGGGAATACTGAAGCTTTCTTT. As protein: CATSGTGGNTEAFF.